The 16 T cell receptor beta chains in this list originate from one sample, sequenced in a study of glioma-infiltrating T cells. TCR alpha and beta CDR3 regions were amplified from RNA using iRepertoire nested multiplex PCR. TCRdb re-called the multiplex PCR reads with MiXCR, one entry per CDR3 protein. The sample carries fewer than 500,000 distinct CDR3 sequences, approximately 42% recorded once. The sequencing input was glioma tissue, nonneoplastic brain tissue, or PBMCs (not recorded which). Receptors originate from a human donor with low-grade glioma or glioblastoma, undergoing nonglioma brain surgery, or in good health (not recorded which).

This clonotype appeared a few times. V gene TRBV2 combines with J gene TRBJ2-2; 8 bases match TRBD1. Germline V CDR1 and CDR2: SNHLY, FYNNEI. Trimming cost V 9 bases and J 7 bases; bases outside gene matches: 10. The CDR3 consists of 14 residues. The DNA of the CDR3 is TGTGCCAGTGGGGGGCAGGGGGCTTTCGGGGAGCTGTTTTTT. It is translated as CASGGQGAFGELFF.

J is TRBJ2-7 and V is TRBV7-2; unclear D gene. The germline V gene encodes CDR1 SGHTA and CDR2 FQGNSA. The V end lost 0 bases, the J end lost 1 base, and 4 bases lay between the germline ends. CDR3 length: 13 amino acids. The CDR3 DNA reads TGTGCCAGCAGCTTAGCTGCATCCTACGAGCAGTACTTC. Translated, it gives CASSLAASYEQYF.

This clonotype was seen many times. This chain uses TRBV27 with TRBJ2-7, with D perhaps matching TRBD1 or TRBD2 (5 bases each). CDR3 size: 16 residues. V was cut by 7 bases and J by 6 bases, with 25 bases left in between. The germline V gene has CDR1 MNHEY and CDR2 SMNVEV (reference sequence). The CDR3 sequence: CASTPFPGRLQVEQYF. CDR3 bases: TGTGCCAGCACCCCTTTCCCGGGACGGCTACAGGTCGAGCAGTACTTC.

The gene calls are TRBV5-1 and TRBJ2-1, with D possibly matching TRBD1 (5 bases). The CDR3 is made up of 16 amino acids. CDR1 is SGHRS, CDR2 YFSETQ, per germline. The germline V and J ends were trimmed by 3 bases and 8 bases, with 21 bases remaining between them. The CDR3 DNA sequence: TGCGCCAGCAGCTCCGACAGTGTCTTGACGGCGGATGAGCAGTTCTTC. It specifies CASSSDSVLTADEQFF.

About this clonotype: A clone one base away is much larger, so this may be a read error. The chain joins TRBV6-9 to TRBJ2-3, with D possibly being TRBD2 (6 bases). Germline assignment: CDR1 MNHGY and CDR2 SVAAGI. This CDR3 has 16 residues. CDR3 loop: CTSSYVLVGGLDTQYF. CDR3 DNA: TGTACCAGCAGTTACGTTCTAGTGGGAGGTCTCGATACGCAGTATTTT.

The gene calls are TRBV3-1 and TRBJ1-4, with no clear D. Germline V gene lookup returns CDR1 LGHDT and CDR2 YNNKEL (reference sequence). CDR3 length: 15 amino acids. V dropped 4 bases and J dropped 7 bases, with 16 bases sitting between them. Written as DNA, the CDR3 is TGTGCCAGCAGCCCTCGACCGGCGGTGGGTGAAAAACTGTTTTTT. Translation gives CASSPRPAVGEKLFF. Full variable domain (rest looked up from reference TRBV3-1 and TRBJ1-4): DTAVSQTPKYLVTQMGNDKSIKCEQNLGHDTMYWYKQDSKKFLKIMFSYNNKELIINETVPNRFSPKSPDKAHLNLHINSLELGDSAVYFCASSPRPAVGEKLFFGSGTQLSVL.

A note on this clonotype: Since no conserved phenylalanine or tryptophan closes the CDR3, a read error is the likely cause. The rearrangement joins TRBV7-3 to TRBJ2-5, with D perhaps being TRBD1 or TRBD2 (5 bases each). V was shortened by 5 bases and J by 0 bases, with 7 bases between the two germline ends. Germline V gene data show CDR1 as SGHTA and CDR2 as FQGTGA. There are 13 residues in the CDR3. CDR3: CASSRGHQETQYI. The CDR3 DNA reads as TGTGCCAGCAGCCGGGGCCACCAAGAGACCCAGTACATC.

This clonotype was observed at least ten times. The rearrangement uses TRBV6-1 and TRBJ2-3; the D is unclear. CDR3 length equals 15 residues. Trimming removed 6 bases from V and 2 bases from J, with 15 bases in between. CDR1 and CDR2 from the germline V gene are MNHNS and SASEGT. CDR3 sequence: CASSPRAAVTDTQYF. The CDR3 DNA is TGTGCCAGCAGCCCTCGGGCCGCGGTCACAGATACGCAGTATTTT.

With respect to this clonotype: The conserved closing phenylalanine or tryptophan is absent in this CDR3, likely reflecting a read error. CDR3 sequence reads: CSARLAEEQYS. The CDR3 DNA sequence: TGCAGTGCTAGACTAGCGGAAGAGCAGTACTCC. This chain connects TRBV20-1 to TRBJ2-7; 7 nucleotides line up with TRBD2. J gave up 7 bases and V 2 bases, and 2 bases lay outside the gene matches. This CDR3 comprises 11 residues. Germline CDR1 and CDR2: DFQATT and SNEGSKA (reference sequence).

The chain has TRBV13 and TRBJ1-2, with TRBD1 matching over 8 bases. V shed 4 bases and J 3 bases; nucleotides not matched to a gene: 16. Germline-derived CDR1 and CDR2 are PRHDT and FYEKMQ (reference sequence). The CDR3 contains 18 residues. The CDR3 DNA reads TGTGCCAGCAGCTCCGTTGACAGGGGATTTGTCGCGGACTATGGCTACACCTTC. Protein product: CASSSVDRGFVADYGYTF. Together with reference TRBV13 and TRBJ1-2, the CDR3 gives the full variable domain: AAGVIQSPRHLIKEKRETATLKCYPIPRHDTVYWYQQGPGQDPQFLISFYEKMQSDKGSIPDRFSAQQFSDYHSELNMSSLELGDSALYFCASSSVDRGFVADYGYTFGSGTRLTVV.

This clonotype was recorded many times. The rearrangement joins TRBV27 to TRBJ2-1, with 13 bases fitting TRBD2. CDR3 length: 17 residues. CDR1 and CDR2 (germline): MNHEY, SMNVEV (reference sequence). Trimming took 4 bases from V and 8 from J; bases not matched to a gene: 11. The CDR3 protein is CASSSLGLAGEPHEQFF. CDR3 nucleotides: TGTGCCAGCAGTTCCCTAGGACTAGCGGGAGAACCCCATGAGCAGTTCTTC.

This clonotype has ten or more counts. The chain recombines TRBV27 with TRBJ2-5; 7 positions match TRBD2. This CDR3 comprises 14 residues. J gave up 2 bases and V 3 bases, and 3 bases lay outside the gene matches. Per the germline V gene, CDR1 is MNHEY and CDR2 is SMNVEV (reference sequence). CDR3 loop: CASSLGGRQETQYF. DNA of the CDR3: TGTGCCAGCAGTTTGGGAGGGAGGCAAGAGACCCAGTACTTC.

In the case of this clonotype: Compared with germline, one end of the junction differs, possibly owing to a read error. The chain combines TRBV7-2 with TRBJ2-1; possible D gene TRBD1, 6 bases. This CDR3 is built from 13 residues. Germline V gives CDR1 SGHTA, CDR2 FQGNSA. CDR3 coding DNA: TGTGCCAACAGCATTAAGTGGGACAATGGGCAGTTCTTC. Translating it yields CANSIKWDNGQFF.

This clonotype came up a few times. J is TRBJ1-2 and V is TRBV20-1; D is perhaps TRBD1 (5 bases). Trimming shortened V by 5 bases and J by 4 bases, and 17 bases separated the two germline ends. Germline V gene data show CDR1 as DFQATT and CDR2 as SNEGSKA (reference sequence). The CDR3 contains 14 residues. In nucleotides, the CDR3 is TGCAGTGCTCCCCCGCGACAGCTAAGCTATGGCTACACCTTC. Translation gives CSAPPRQLSYGYTF.

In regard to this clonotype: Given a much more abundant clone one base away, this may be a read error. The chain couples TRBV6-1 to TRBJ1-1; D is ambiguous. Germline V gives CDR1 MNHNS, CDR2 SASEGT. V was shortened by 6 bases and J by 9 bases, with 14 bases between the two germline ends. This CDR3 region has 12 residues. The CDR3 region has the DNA TGTGCCAGCAGCTACCCTTGGGGTAAAGCTTTCTTT. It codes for CASSYPWGKAFF.

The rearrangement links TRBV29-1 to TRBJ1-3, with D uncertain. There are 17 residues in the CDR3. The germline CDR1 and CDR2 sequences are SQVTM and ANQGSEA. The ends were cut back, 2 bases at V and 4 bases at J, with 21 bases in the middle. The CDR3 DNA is TGCAGCGTTGAAAGGCCTTTAGGTTCAGTTTCGGGAAACACCATATATTTT. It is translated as CSVERPLGSVSGNTIYF.